This T cell receptor beta chain derives from a study of cytomegalovirus exposure and HLA in healthy donors. Across the study: Earlier sequencing of approximately 200 million T cells yielded fewer than 140 million unique TCR beta sequences. Membership in the Caucasian-associated ancestry cluster was found for around four fifths of 350 to 450 genotyped donors.

This CDR3 has 14 residues. The germline gives CDR1 SEHNR, CDR2 FQNEAQ (reference sequence). V was trimmed by 3 bases and J by 0 bases, leaving 8 bases between them. The PCR used 60 Vbeta and 13 Jbeta primers. Only in-frame clones appear in the TCRdb table, and some are missing; sequencing was by immunoSEQ multiplex PCR. The sample has about 160,000 clones. Study conclusions and caveats: The authors later found most CMV-associated TCR beta chains appeared HLA-restricted.

Worth noting for this clone: As yet, its antigen is unknown.

Sequenced sample: PBMCs. This TCR was recovered from a man aged 25 to 40 in good health and CMV-seronegative. The V gene is TRBV7-9, the J gene TRBJ1-1; possibly TRBD1 for D (6 bases). The CDR3 protein is CASSLRQVNTEAFF. CDR3 DNA: TGTGCCAGCAGCTTGCGACAGGTGAACACTGAAGCTTTCTTT. Based on the CDR3 plus reference TRBV7-9 and TRBJ1-1, the full variable domain is DTGVSQNPRHKITKRGQNVTFRCDPISEHNRLYWYRQTLGQGPEFLTYFQNEAQLEKSRLLSDRFSAERPKGSFSTLEIQRTEQGDSAMYLCASSLRQVNTEAFFGQGTRLTVV.